A selection of T cell receptor beta chains follows, all from one sample in a study of radiotherapy plus CTLA-4 blockade in lung cancer. Using immunoSEQ multiplex PCR, the repertoire was profiled, and TCRdb retains in-frame clones only, with some absent. The data show 100,000 to 150,000 clones, with 65% to 85% seen just once and 4.5% to 6.5% held by the top ten. This sample comprised peripheral blood, obtained from a patient treated with radiotherapy plus ipilimumab. Receptors originate from a human donor with non-small cell lung cancer who had a partial response to radiotherapy plus ipilimumab. Each CDR3 is given without its conserved first and last residue. Clone size is stated in some rows and not others, as once, few, many or a class when expanded.

V | length | size | CDR3
TRBV30 | 15 | - | AWSQGSPTPSGNTIY
TRBV5-1 | 12 | - | ASSKGQLNTEAF
TRBV6-5 | 9 | - | ASTRGGELF
TRBV30 | 11 | - | AWNRQGGNTIY
TRBV30 | 12 | - | AWSPRGGTGELF
TRBV5-1 | 14 | - | ASSSRDPGVNSPLH
TRBV28 | 14 | few | ASSLTSRLSNQPQH
TRBV6-5 | 13 | once | ASSTTWSSGNTIY
TRBV19 | 10 | many | ASSIGRRGTH
TRBV28 | 13 | few | ASSGPGTSGNEQF
TRBV30 | 11 | - | AWSVLMNTEAF
TRBV28 | 12 | - | ASRSPALNEKLF
TRBV7-6 | 13 | - | ASSFGTSGMDEQF
TRBV6-5 | 14 | - | ASSYSSGGWSDTQY
TRBV28 | 8 | - | ATEQGGYT
TRBV19 | 13 | - | ASSMSHGSPYEQY
TRBV28 | 13 | - | ASSLPTGPSYEQY
TRBV9 | 12 | once | ASSDGDRYNEQF
TRBV14 | 13 | few | ASSLRGGAVSGYT
TRBV25-1 | 12 | - | ASSPGLGPGELF
TRBV28 | 11 | - | ASSLTGPYEQY
TRBV5-1 | 14 | - | ASSSNQGGGGNTIY
TRBV6-4 | 11 | few | ASSDGQLYGYT
TRBV27 | 10 | - | ASSASGETQY
TRBV4-1 | 18 | once | ASSRGLAGVSLSSYNEQF
TRBV27 | 9 | - | ASSSPNEQF
TRBV29-1 | 14 | - | SVELAGPSGANVLT
TRBV28 | 13 | - | ASSFSGTGQETQY
TRBV10-3 | 11 | few | AIRDRANYGYT
TRBV5-4 | 15 | - | ASSSNQGGTGSSPLH
TRBV27 | 11 | once | ASSPGRSYEQF
TRBV5-1 | 12 | - | ASSFTSGSNEQF
TRBV5-4 | 12 | - | ASSPGFGRETQY